This passage covers 29 T cell receptor beta chains from one sample sequenced in a study of T cell responses to AZD1222 COVID-19 vaccine. Sequencing used immunoSEQ multiplex PCR; TCRdb keeps in-frame clones, though not all of them. The sample includes around 70,000 clones, around nine tenths seen only once; the top ten take under 1.5%. The specimen comprised peripheral blood, sampled 28 days after the second AZD1222 dose. These receptors were collected from an adult who received the AZD1222 COVID-19 vaccine.

The chain combines TRBV5-1 with TRBJ1-1; D not resolved. This CDR3 has 13 residues. Germline V gene lookup returns CDR1 SGHRS and CDR2 YFSETQ. V lost 0 bases, J lost 3 bases, and 6 bases lay in between. CDR3 DNA: TGCGCCAGCAGCTTGGACAGCGACACTGAAGCTTTCTTT. Amino acids: CASSLDSDTEAFF.

This clone was detected once. The chain links TRBV5-1 to TRBJ2-5, with a weak D call TRBD2 (7 bases). The length of the CDR3 is 15 residues. The V end was cut by 7 bases, the J end by 2 bases, with 18 bases between. In germline, CDR1 is SGHRS, CDR2 YFSETQ. CDR3 in amino acids: CASQRGGSHQETQYF. The CDR3 DNA is TGCGCCAGCCAGAGGGGGGGCTCCCATCAAGAGACCCAGTACTTC. The full variable domain, its missing parts supplied by reference TRBV5-1 and TRBJ2-5, is KAGVTQTPRYLIKTRGQQVTLSCSPISGHRSVSWYQQTPGQGLQFLFEYFSETQRNKGNFPGRFSGRQFSNSRSEMNVSTLELGDSALYLCASQRGGSHQETQYFGPGTRLLVL.

V and J are TRBV5-1 and TRBJ1-1, with 9 bases that match TRBD1. The CDR3 totals 18 residues. The V segment lost 0 bases and the J segment 0 bases; nucleotides outside the gene matches: 9. The germline gives CDR1 SGHRS, CDR2 YFSETQ. CDR3 region: CASSLGRGQGKMNTEAFF. The CDR3 DNA follows: TGCGCCAGCAGCTTGGGGCGGGGACAGGGAAAAATGAACACTGAAGCTTTCTTT.

This chain connects TRBV19 to TRBJ2-1; 7 bases fit TRBD2. Germline loops: CDR1 LNHDA, CDR2 SQIVND (reference sequence). This CDR3 contains 15 residues. J gave up 7 bases and V 5 bases, and 11 bases lay outside the gene matches. The CDR3 spells CASSPLAGERNEQFF. CDR3 DNA sequence: TGTGCCAGTAGTCCCTTGGCGGGAGAAAGGAATGAGCAGTTCTTC. The full variable domain, rest sourced from reference TRBV19 and TRBJ2-1, is DGGITQSPKYLFRKEGQNVTLSCEQNLNHDAMYWYRQDPGQGLRLIYYSQIVNDFQKGDIAEGYSVSREKKESFPLTVTSAQKNPTAFYLCASSPLAGERNEQFFGPGTRLTVL.

The chain joins TRBV6-5 to TRBJ1-1, with D possibly matching TRBD1 (5 bases). Per germline, CDR1 MNHEY and CDR2 SVGAGI. Trimming cost V 4 bases and J 1 base, with 16 bases left between them. CDR3 length: 16 residues. The CDR3 DNA reads TGTGCCAGCAGTTCCCAGGGTGCGCTGCCGAACACTGAAGCTTTCTTT. Translated, it gives CASSSQGALPNTEAFF.

The rearrangement links TRBV18 to TRBJ1-3; D ambiguous. V lost 3 bases and J lost 0, with 6 bases in between. Germline V gives CDR1 KGHSH, CDR2 LQKENI. The CDR3 extends over 14 amino acids. In nucleotides, the CDR3 is TGTGCCAGCTCACCTCAAGACTCTGGAAACACCATATATTTT. Its protein product is CASSPQDSGNTIYF.

V gene TRBV11-2 combines with J gene TRBJ1-3; D call uncertain. The germline CDR1 and CDR2 sequences are SGHAT and FQNNGV. Trimming left V 4 bases short and J 0 bases short, with 10 bases between. There are 15 residues in the CDR3. For the CDR3, the DNA is TGTGCCAGCAGCTCCGACGGCAGCTCTGGAAACACCATATATTTT. Translation: CASSSDGSSGNTIYF.

The V and J genes are TRBV30 and TRBJ2-1; no firm D call. This CDR3 is 12 amino acids long. The V end was cut by 0 bases, the J end by 3 bases, with 3 bases between. The germline V gene has CDR1 GTSNPN and CDR2 SVGIG (reference sequence). CDR3 in amino acids: CAWSVLYNEQFF. The CDR3 nucleotides are TGTGCCTGGAGTGTACTCTACAATGAGCAGTTCTTC. The full variable domain, its missing parts supplied by reference TRBV30 and TRBJ2-1, is SQTIHQWPATLVQPVGSPLSLECTVEGTSNPNLYWYRQAAGRGLQLLFYSVGIGQISSEVPQNLSASRPQDRQFILSSKKLLLSDSGFYLCAWSVLYNEQFFGPGTRLTVL.

J is TRBJ2-2 and V is TRBV28, with D hard to call. Per the germline V gene, CDR1 is MDHEN and CDR2 is SYDVKM. Trimming stripped 5 bases from V and 4 bases from J, with 5 bases between. This CDR3 is 12 amino acids long. The CDR3 DNA reads TGTGCCAGCAGTCTCGTCACCGGGGAGCTGTTTTTT. Translation: CASSLVTGELFF.

This clone has just one count. The chain uses TRBV4-2 and TRBJ2-5; D is unclear. Looked up from germline, CDR1 is LGHNA and CDR2 is YNFKEQ. The CDR3 length is 14 residues. Trimming pared 4 bases from V and 1 base from J, leaving 10 bases between. CDR3 residues: CASSPSQSQETQYF. The CDR3 DNA reads as TGTGCCAGCAGCCCTAGTCAAAGCCAAGAGACCCAGTACTTC.

The V gene is TRBV5-6, the J gene TRBJ2-1; D is unclear. The CDR3 totals 14 residues. CDR1 and CDR2 (germline): SGHDT, YYEEEE. V lost 0 bases and J lost 4, with 8 bases in between. Written as DNA, the CDR3 is TGTGCCAGCAGCTTGGGTGTGATGTACAATGAGCAGTTCTTC. Translation gives CASSLGVMYNEQFF. The complete variable domain, with remaining parts taken from reference TRBV5-6 and TRBJ2-1, reads DAGVTQSPTHLIKTRGQQVTLRCSPKSGHDTVSWYQQALGQGPQFIFQYYEEEERQRGNFPDRFSGHQFPNYSSELNVNALLLGDSALYLCASSLGVMYNEQFFGPGTRLTVL.

V is TRBV3-1 (or the pseudogene TRBV3-2) and J is TRBJ1-3; 7 bases are a match to TRBD1. Germline V gives CDR1 LGHDT, CDR2 YNNKEL (reference sequence). CDR3 size: 15 residues. V was clipped by 4 bases and J by 4 bases; unmatched bases: 7. In DNA form, the CDR3 reads TGTGCCAGCAGCCCCTCGGGACAGTACGGAAACACCATATATTTT. It codes for CASSPSGQYGNTIYF.

The chain joins TRBV7-9 to TRBJ2-3, with 10 bases fitting TRBD2. The CDR3 runs to 16 residues. In germline, CDR1 is SEHNR, CDR2 FQNEAQ (reference sequence). V gave up 6 bases and J gave up 1 base; unmatched junction bases: 7. CDR3 coding DNA: TGTGCCAGCAGAGATTCCGGGACTAGCGGCACAGATACGCAGTATTTT. Translation: CASRDSGTSGTDTQYF.

V gene TRBV4-2 combines with J gene TRBJ2-2; 10 nucleotides align to TRBD2. The CDR3 has 16 residues. Germline V CDR1 and CDR2: LGHNA, YNFKEQ. With V trimmed by 1 base and J by 3 bases, 2 bases remained unmatched. The CDR3 bases are TGTGCCAGCAGCCAAGTGCTAGCGGGGGACACCGGGGAGCTGTTTTTT. Its protein product is CASSQVLAGDTGELFF.

Notes on this clone: The same CDR3 also results from other DNA sequences found in this sample. The J gene is TRBJ2-5, the V gene TRBV5-1; D is uncertain. V was trimmed by 3 bases and J by 3 bases, leaving 9 bases between them. This CDR3 contains 13 residues. The germline V gene encodes CDR1 SGHRS and CDR2 YFSETQ. CDR3 region: CASSSRTEETQYF. The DNA of the CDR3 is TGCGCCAGCAGCTCCCGGACGGAAGAGACCCAGTACTTC.

The chain combines TRBV5-1 with TRBJ1-4, with D perhaps matching TRBD1 (6 bases). The CDR3 spans 21 residues. CDR1 and CDR2 (germline): SGHRS, YFSETQ. V gave up 0 bases and J gave up 0 bases, with 24 bases separating them. CDR3 bases: TGCGCCAGCAGCTTGGAGTGGGACAAGACGATACTTTTTGCAACTAATGAAAAACTGTTTTTT. Translation gives CASSLEWDKTILFATNEKLFF.

The chain joins TRBV9 to TRBJ2-1, with TRBD1 matching over 9 bases. Per the germline V gene, CDR1 is SGDLS and CDR2 is YYNGEE. This CDR3 spans 15 amino acids. With 5 bases clipped from V and 4 bases from J, the junction kept 7 bases outside the gene matches. This chain's CDR3 is CASRQGQGSYNEQFF. The CDR3 nucleotides are TGTGCCAGCAGACAGGGACAGGGCTCATACAATGAGCAGTTCTTC.

This clone was seen just once. The rearrangement uses TRBV27 and TRBJ2-2; a possible D gene is TRBD1 (6 bases). The CDR3 totals 15 residues. V was shortened by 7 bases and J by 3 bases, with 15 bases between the two germline ends. Germline V gene data show CDR1 as MNHEY and CDR2 as SMNVEV (reference sequence). The CDR3 spells CASNRRGPDTGELFF. The CDR3 coding sequence is TGTGCCAGCAATCGCAGGGGTCCGGACACCGGGGAGCTGTTTTTT.

This clone has only one observation. The CDR3: CASSRDRGPGNTIYF. Written as DNA, the CDR3 is TGTGCCAGCAGTCGGGACAGGGGGCCTGGAAACACCATATATTTT. The chain links TRBV6-5 to TRBJ1-3; 12 bases agree with TRBD1. This CDR3 has 15 residues. Germline CDR1 and CDR2: MNHEY and SVGAGI. After removal of 5 bases from V and 2 bases from J, the junction contained 1 base not matched to a gene.

CDR3 DNA sequence: TGTGCCACCAGTGCCACCGGGACAGATACGCAGTATTTT. Its translation is CATSATGTDTQYF. The chain recombines TRBV24-1 with TRBJ2-3; D uncertain. Germline V gene lookup returns CDR1 KGHDR and CDR2 SFDVKD. Trimming stripped 5 bases from V and 3 bases from J, with 8 bases between. CDR3 length: 13 amino acids.

This chain uses TRBV10-2 with TRBJ1-1, with 8 bases identical to TRBD1. The V gene end was trimmed by 5 bases and the J gene end by 1 base; junction bases not matched to a gene: 6. The CDR3 sequence is 15 residues long. Per germline, CDR1 WSHSY and CDR2 SAAADI. The DNA for the CDR3 is TGCGCCAGCAGTACCCCCGGGACAGGGAACACTGAAGCTTTCTTT. It codes for CASSTPGTGNTEAFF.

The V call is TRBV6-5, the J call TRBJ2-1; no reliable D call. Germline V lookup: CDR1 MNHEY, CDR2 SVGAGI. Trimming cost V 2 bases and J 8 bases, with 13 bases left between them. This CDR3 contains 14 residues. CDR3 nucleotides: TGTGCCAGCAGTTACAACCGGCAGGCCCATGAGCAGTTCTTC. Its protein product is CASSYNRQAHEQFF.

This rearrangement joins TRBV12-3 or TRBV12-4 to TRBJ1-1, with D perhaps TRBD1 (5 bases). This CDR3 is built from 12 residues. With 4 bases removed from V and 3 bases from J, the gap between germline ends came to 6 bases. The CDR3 loop is CASSSGYTEAFF. The CDR3 DNA is TGTGCCAGCAGTTCAGGGTACACTGAAGCTTTCTTT.

V usage is TRBV2 and J usage is TRBJ1-1; TRBD1 matches 7 bases. This CDR3 is 13 amino acids long. V lost 6 bases, J lost 4 bases, and 5 bases stayed unmatched. Per the germline V gene, CDR1 is SNHLY and CDR2 is FYNNEI. The CDR3: CASSLTGITEAFF. CDR3 in DNA: TGTGCCAGCAGCTTGACAGGGATCACTGAAGCTTTCTTT.

The V and J genes are TRBV19 and TRBJ1-5, with TRBD1 as a possible D gene (6 bases). The CDR3 covers 15 residues. From germline, CDR1 is LNHDA and CDR2 SQIVND (reference sequence). V was shortened by 11 bases and J by 4 bases, with 21 bases between the two germline ends. The CDR3 DNA reads TGTGCCGCGTCCGCGGGGGGGCGAGGAAATCAGCCCCAGCATTTT. Translated: CAASAGGRGNQPQHF.

The chain couples TRBV27 to TRBJ1-6, with 7 bases fitting TRBD1. The CDR3 consists of 15 residues. Germline V gene lookup returns CDR1 MNHEY and CDR2 SMNVEV (reference sequence). Unmatched junction bases numbered 7, after V lost 1 base and J lost 10 bases. CDR3 nucleotide sequence: TGTGCCAGCAGTTTATTGGCAGGGGGAGAGTCACCCCTCCACTTT. Amino acid sequence: CASSLLAGGESPLHF.

The rearrangement joins TRBV19 to TRBJ1-2; TRBD1 is a possible D gene (6 bases). Germline loops: CDR1 LNHDA, CDR2 SQIVND (reference sequence). The V and J ends lost 6 bases and 5 bases respectively, with 10 bases between them. The CDR3 spans 12 residues. This chain's CDR3 is CASSGTNYGYTF. The CDR3 nucleotides read TGTGCCAGTAGCGGGACAAATTATGGCTACACCTTC.

The chain has TRBV10-2 and TRBJ2-1, with D maybe TRBD2 (6 bases). Germline V gives CDR1 WSHSY, CDR2 SAAADI. Trimming shortened V by 5 bases and J by 9 bases, and 17 bases separated the two germline ends. The CDR3 contains 14 residues. CDR3 loop: CASSKGRRVSEQFF. CDR3 nucleotide sequence: TGCGCCAGCAGTAAGGGGAGGCGGGTTAGTGAGCAGTTCTTC.

This chain links TRBV7-2 with TRBJ1-2; weak D call: TRBD1 (5 bases). Germline CDR1 and CDR2: SGHTA and FQGNSA. V lost 8 bases and J lost 0, with 19 bases in between. This CDR3 region has 16 residues. The CDR3 nucleotides read TGTGCCAGCTCTACTAGGAGGGGCTTAACTAACTATGGCTACACCTTC. Translation: CASSTRRGLTNYGYTF.